The rows below give T cell receptor beta chains drawn from one sample of a study of T cells after yellow fever vaccination. TCRdb re-derived calls from the 5' RACE reads in MiXCR, one entry per CDR3 protein. This table holds around 310,000 distinct CDR3 sequences, approximately 4.5% found once. The starting material was PBMCs, obtained 15 days after the yellow fever booster vaccination. Receptors originate from a man in his late teens or twenties who received the YFV17D yellow fever vaccine. Each CDR3 is given with its conserved first and last residue. The D gene is left open where the match is weak. Expanded clones get a size class; other rows say once, few or many, or leave the size out.

V gene,J gene,D gene,CDR3 length,clone size,CDR3 protein,CDR3 DNA
TRBV7-9,TRBJ2-3,NA,15,NA,CASSPTGSSTDTQYF,TGTGCCAGCAGCCCTACAGGGTCGAGCACAGATACGCAGTATTTT
TRBV18,TRBJ2-1,NA,14,many,CASSPWASVDEQFF,TGTGCCAGCTCACCCTGGGCTAGCGTAGATGAGCAGTTCTTC
TRBV30,TRBJ1-5,TRBD1,13,NA,CACGQGFNQPQHF,TGTGCCTGTGGACAGGGCTTCAATCAGCCCCAGCATTTT
TRBV7-2,TRBJ2-7,TRBD2,13,many,CASSFSGGYEQYF,TGTGCCAGCAGCTTCTCGGGGGGCTACGAGCAGTACTTC
TRBV6-6,TRBJ2-1,NA,14,NA,CATVFGGSYNEQFF,TGTGCCACCGTATTTGGGGGCTCCTACAATGAGCAGTTCTTC
TRBV12-3/TRBV12-4,TRBJ2-2,NA,15,many,CASSSGEMRTGELFF,TGTGCCAGCAGTTCTGGGGAAATGAGAACCGGGGAGCTGTTTTTT
TRBV27,TRBJ2-5,TRBD2,16,many,CASSRGWRGGQETQYF,TGTGCCAGCAGTCGTGGGTGGCGGGGGGGACAAGAGACCCAGTACTTC
TRBV7-7,TRBJ2-1,TRBD2,17,few,CASSPELLLAGGPEQFF,TGTGCTAGCAGCCCCGAGCTGTTACTAGCGGGGGGCCCTGAGCAGTTCTTC
TRBV4-2,TRBJ1-5,NA,15,NA,CASSQVTDIHQPQHF,TGTGCCAGCAGCCAAGTTACAGATATTCATCAGCCCCAGCATTTT
TRBV7-9,TRBJ1-2,TRBD1,11,NA,CASSGPTGDNF,TGTGCCAGCAGCGGCCCGACAGGGGATAACTTC
TRBV6-5,TRBJ2-1,NA,15,many,CASSYSGRAHNEQFF,TGTGCCAGCAGTTACTCGGGGCGAGCCCACAATGAGCAGTTCTTC
TRBV6-5,TRBJ2-3,TRBD1,15,many,CASSDRDRVTDTQYF,TGTGCCAGCAGTGACCGGGACAGAGTAACGGATACGCAGTATTTT
TRBV18,TRBJ2-3,NA,14,many,CASSPLGTTDTQYF,TGTGCCAGCTCACCTCTCGGGACCACAGATACGCAGTATTTT
TRBV7-2,TRBJ1-3,NA,17,many,CASSLHPRQSSGNTIYF,TGTGCCAGCAGCCTCCACCCCCGCCAGAGCTCTGGAAACACCATATATTTT
TRBV6-5,TRBJ1-2,TRBD1,16,NA,CASSYGTGETNYGYTF,TGTGCCAGCAGTTATGGGACAGGGGAGACTAACTATGGCTACACCTTC
TRBV18,TRBJ2-5,NA,13,many,CASSPPGRETQYF,TGTGCCAGCTCACCACCGGGAAGGGAGACCCAGTACTTC
TRBV27,TRBJ1-1,NA,13,many,CASSFRVPTEAFF,TGTGCCAGCAGTTTCAGGGTACCCACTGAAGCTTTCTTT
TRBV5-1,TRBJ2-1,NA,14,few,CASSLSGAGNEQFF,TGCGCCAGCAGCTTGTCCGGGGCTGGGAATGAGCAGTTCTTC
TRBV12-3/TRBV12-4,TRBJ2-1,NA,13,many,CASSLGQINEQFF,TGTGCCAGCAGTTTAGGTCAGATCAATGAGCAGTTCTTC
TRBV9,TRBJ2-5,NA,14,many,CASSVTGRAETQYF,TGTGCCAGCAGCGTAACAGGGCGGGCCGAGACCCAGTACTTC
TRBV7-2,TRBJ1-6,NA,14,few,CASSFLPGPSPLHF,TGTGCCAGCAGCTTTCTCCCAGGGCCTTCACCCCTCCACTTT
TRBV6-6,TRBJ1-5,TRBD1,17,few,CASSYSWDRASNQPQHF,TGTGCCAGCAGTTACTCTTGGGACAGGGCAAGCAATCAGCCCCAGCATTTT
TRBV12-5,TRBJ2-3,NA,13,many,CASGFGSGDTQYF,TGTGCTAGTGGTTTCGGTTCTGGAGATACGCAGTATTTT
TRBV6-5,TRBJ2-3,TRBD1,15,many,CASRFQGARTDTQYF,TGTGCCAGCAGGTTCCAGGGGGCGCGCACAGATACGCAGTATTTT
TRBV7-2,TRBJ2-3,TRBD2,17,many,CASSPGVLAGPTDTQYF,TGTGCCAGCAGCCCCGGTGTTCTAGCGGGGCCCACAGATACGCAGTATTTT
TRBV18,TRBJ1-1,NA,14,many,CASSPPGRASEAFF,TGTGCCAGCTCACCACCGGGCAGGGCCAGTGAAGCTTTCTTT
TRBV4-3,TRBJ2-3,TRBD2,18,many,CASSQDLPSGGEVDTQYF,TGCGCCAGCAGCCAAGACCTGCCTAGCGGGGGAGAGGTAGATACGCAGTATTTT
TRBV4-3,TRBJ2-7,TRBD2,16,NA,CASSQGTSGVPYEQYF,TGCGCCAGCAGCCAGGGGACTAGCGGGGTGCCCTACGAGCAGTACTTC
TRBV29-1,TRBJ2-5,TRBD1,14,few,CSAGDRGEVETQYF,TGCAGCGCGGGAGACAGGGGGGAGGTCGAGACCCAGTACTTC
TRBV5-8,TRBJ2-7,TRBD1,12,many,CASNRGQTEQYF,TGTGCCAGCAACAGGGGACAAACCGAGCAGTACTTC
TRBV7-9,TRBJ2-3,NA,15,few,CASSSWTAFTDTQYF,TGTGCCAGCAGCTCCTGGACTGCTTTCACAGATACGCAGTATTTT
TRBV5-5,TRBJ2-1,TRBD2,15,many,CASSWENGGYNEQFF,TGTGCCAGCAGCTGGGAGAACGGGGGGTACAATGAGCAGTTCTTC
TRBV3-1,TRBJ2-1,NA,14,NA,CASSQVFSTNEQFF,TGTGCCAGCAGCCAAGTATTCAGCACAAATGAGCAGTTCTTC
TRBV2,TRBJ2-5,TRBD2,14,few,CASSEVLGGGQRYF,TGTGCCAGCAGTGAAGTTTTAGGCGGGGGGCAGCGGTACTTC
TRBV4-1,TRBJ2-5,TRBD2,16,many,CASSPTWTSPEETQYF,TGCGCCAGCAGCCCGACATGGACTAGTCCAGAAGAGACCCAGTACTTC
TRBV5-1,TRBJ1-1,NA,14,many,CASDLISPSTEAFF,TGCGCCAGCGATCTCATAAGTCCCAGCACTGAAGCTTTCTTT
TRBV4-3,TRBJ2-1,NA,16,few,CASSQDRGGRGNEQFF,TGCGCCAGCAGCCAAGATAGAGGGGGGCGGGGCAATGAGCAGTTCTTC
TRBV18,TRBJ2-1,TRBD2,15,NA,CASSRTSATYNEQFF,TGTGCCAGCTCACGGACTAGCGCGACCTACAATGAGCAGTTCTTC
TRBV7-3,TRBJ2-1,TRBD1,14,NA,CASSRTSGGNEQFF,TGTGCCAGTTCTAGGACCTCAGGGGGTAATGAGCAGTTCTTC
TRBV6-5,TRBJ1-1,TRBD1,13,NA,CASSNDRATEAFF,TGTGCCAGCAGCAACGACAGGGCAACTGAAGCTTTCTTT